This TCR beta chain originates from a study of cytomegalovirus exposure and HLA in healthy donors. General study points: The authors listed 150 to 200 TCR beta chains as cytomegalovirus-associated. Association of a missense DCLRE1C variant with TCR beta V- and J-gene trimming was reported in a later analysis. Researchers had no immune exposure information except CMV serostatus available.

About this clone itself: Its antigen remains unidentified.

The CDR3 has 13 amino acids. Deletions cut 3 bases from V and 1 base from J, with 9 bases between. Germline V gene sequence: CDR1 SQVTM, CDR2 ANQGSEA. PCR was performed using 60 Vbeta and 13 Jbeta primers. Sequenced by immunoSEQ multiplex PCR; TCRdb stores in-frame clones only, minus some. The repertoire holds 90,000 to 150,000 clones, with 50% to 65% as singletons. The rearrangement links TRBV29-1 to TRBJ2-5; weak D call: TRBD1 (6 bases). The clonotype originates from a man aged 40-55 years in good health and CMV-seropositive. What was sequenced was PBMCs. CDR3 nucleotides: TGCAGCGTTGATGGGACATTCCAAGAGACCCAGTACTTC. This codes for CSVDGTFQETQYF.